One and the same sample provided the 18 T cell receptor beta chains below, sequenced in a study of T cell repertoires in cytomegalovirus infection. TCRdb called the reads again in MiXCR, with one record for every CDR3 protein. This table has about 55,000 distinct CDR3 sequences, roughly a fifth appearing once. The antigens for these receptors are not known. Material: CD8+ T cells from cultured PBMCs, obtained from culture after CMV antigen stimulation. These receptor sequences come from a human donor in good health (CMV status not recorded). Some clones in this sample may be carry-over from other donors' samples.

This rearrangement joins TRBV28 to TRBJ1-6; D remains unclear. The V and J ends lost 6 bases and 7 bases respectively, with 13 bases between them. Germline V CDR1 and CDR2: MDHEN, SYDVKM. The CDR3 spans 14 residues. The CDR3 nucleotides read TGTGCCAGCAGCCAGGACGGAGCGAATTCACCCCTCCACTTT. Translated: CASSQDGANSPLHF.

This clonotype was observed a few times. The rearrangement uses TRBV4-1 and TRBJ2-7; D unclear. The CDR3 is 14 amino acids. Germline-derived CDR1 and CDR2 are MGHRA and YSYEKL. The V gene lost 2 bases and the J gene lost 3 bases, with 11 bases spanning the gap. The CDR3, as DNA: TGCGCCAGCAGCCAATACCCTGGAGACTACGAGCAGTACTTC. The encoded protein is CASSQYPGDYEQYF.

This clonotype has a handful of counts. The genes are TRBV15 and TRBJ2-3; tentatively, D is TRBD1 (5 bases). V was trimmed by 1 base and J by 3 bases, leaving 17 bases between them. Germline V CDR1 and CDR2: LNHNV, YYDKDF (reference sequence). CDR3 length: 17 residues. The CDR3 sequence is CATSRATDTPGTDTQYF. CDR3 nucleotide sequence: TGTGCCACCAGCAGAGCTACGGACACGCCAGGTACAGATACGCAGTATTTT.

V gene TRBV7-2 combines with J gene TRBJ1-2, with a tentative D call TRBD1 (5 bases). V lost 5 bases and J lost 11, with 15 bases in between. Germline CDR1 is SGHTA and CDR2 is FQGNSA. The CDR3 has 12 amino acids. The CDR3 DNA reads as TGTGCCAGCAGCGCGAGGACGGGGGATTACACCTTC. Protein: CASSARTGDYTF.

This clonotype turned up a few times. The chain recombines TRBV7-2 with TRBJ1-2; 7 nucleotides match TRBD1. After removal of 5 bases from V and 7 bases from J, the junction contained 16 bases not matched to a gene. The CDR3 has 16 amino acids. Germline assignment: CDR1 SGHTA and CDR2 FQGNSA. CDR3 amino acids: CASSPQPLDRESGYTF. CDR3 nucleotides: TGTGCCAGCAGCCCCCAACCCCTTGACAGGGAAAGTGGCTACACCTTC.

This clonotype was observed a single time. In this CDR3 the conserved last residue, phenylalanine or tryptophan, is missing, so a read error is likely. DNA of the CDR3: TGTGCCAGCCATACCACGGGCCCTCACACAGAAGCTTTCTTA. This encodes CASHTTGPHTEAFL. V gene TRBV12-3 or TRBV12-4 combines with J gene TRBJ1-1; D is uncertain. The CDR3 contains 14 residues.

The chain is built from TRBV7-2 and TRBJ2-1; 11 nucleotides align to TRBD2. This CDR3 has 15 amino acids. From germline, CDR1 is SGHTA and CDR2 FQGNSA. Trimming removed 5 bases from V and 2 bases from J; junction bases left unmatched: 2. The CDR3 DNA reads as TGTGCCAGCAGCCTTAGCGGGGGGGCCTACAATGAGCAGTTCTTC. Encoded protein: CASSLSGGAYNEQFF. Drawing the rest from reference TRBV7-2 and TRBJ2-1, the complete variable domain is GAGVSQSPSNKVTEKGKDVELRCDPISGHTALYWYRQSLGQGLEFLIYFQGNSAPDKSGLPSDRFSAERTGGSVSTLTIQRTQQEDSAVYLCASSLSGGAYNEQFFGPGTRLTVL.

This clonotype showed up just a few times. The chain is built from TRBV25-1 and TRBJ2-7, with a possible D match to TRBD1 (5 bases). This CDR3 region has 13 residues. Germline CDR1 reads MGHDK; CDR2 reads SYGVNS. V lost 2 bases, J lost 4 bases, and 9 bases lay in between. The CDR3 DNA is TGTGCCAGCAGTGAAACAGGCGTATACGAGCAGTACTTC. The encoded protein is CASSETGVYEQYF.

The CDR3 reads CASSLWGRNEQYF. The CDR3 nucleotides read TGTGCCAGCAGTTTGTGGGGGCGGAACGAGCAGTACTTC. V gene TRBV28 combines with J gene TRBJ2-7; D might be TRBD1 (6 bases). The germline CDR1 and CDR2 sequences are MDHEN and SYDVKM. V was pared by 3 bases and J by 5 bases, with 11 bases between. This CDR3 spans 13 amino acids.

The rearrangement joins TRBV7-8 to TRBJ2-1; 8 nucleotides match TRBD2. This CDR3 is 15 amino acids long. Germline V CDR1 and CDR2: SGHVS, FQNEAQ. The V segment lost 5 bases and the J segment 5 bases; nucleotides outside the gene matches: 8. The CDR3 bases are TGTGCCAGCAGCAATGGCCCGGGGGGGAACAATGAGCAGTTCTTC. As protein: CASSNGPGGNNEQFF.

This clonotype has only a few counts. The gene calls are TRBV7-2 and TRBJ2-7; 15 nucleotides agree with TRBD2. Germline values: CDR1 SGHTA, CDR2 FQGNSA. This CDR3 spans 15 amino acids. The trim removed 3 bases at V and 5 bases at J, leaving 2 bases unmatched. CDR3 sequence (DNA): TGTGCCAGCAGCTTCGGGACTAGCGGGAGGAACGAGCAGTACTTC. Residues: CASSFGTSGRNEQYF.

This clonotype appeared a few times. V usage is TRBV3-1 and J usage is TRBJ2-5; D is possibly TRBD2 (6 bases). Trimming shortened V by 3 bases and J by 9 bases, and 11 bases separated the two germline ends. CDR1 and CDR2 (germline): LGHDT, YNNKEL (reference sequence). The CDR3 has 12 residues. CDR3: CASSQAWEAQYF. CDR3 bases: TGTGCCAGCAGCCAGGCTTGGGAGGCCCAGTACTTC.

V and J are TRBV27 and TRBJ2-3; unclear D gene. CDR3 length: 13 residues. V lost 8 bases and J 5 bases, leaving 14 bases between the germline ends. Germline lookup yields CDR1 MNHEY and CDR2 SMNVEV (reference sequence). CDR3 region: CASRARGRDTQYF. CDR3 bases: TGTGCCAGCCGAGCGAGAGGCCGAGATACGCAGTATTTT.

This clonotype was observed a few times. V usage is TRBV28 and J usage is TRBJ1-5; D is uncertain. V shed 4 bases and J shed 0 bases, with 13 bases lying between them. The CDR3 runs 16 residues. In germline, CDR1 is MDHEN, CDR2 SYDVKM. CDR3 loop: CASSSWTDYSNQPQHF. The CDR3 coding sequence is TGTGCCAGCAGTTCCTGGACGGACTATAGCAATCAGCCCCAGCATTTT.

This clonotype has a handful of counts. The rearrangement links TRBV7-2 to TRBJ1-1; D not resolved. The V end was cut by 3 bases, the J end by 1 base, with 6 bases between. Germline CDR1 SGHTA, CDR2 FQGNSA. The CDR3 consists of 13 residues. CDR3 bases: TGTGCCAGCAGCTTGGTTTGGAACACTGAAGCTTTCTTT. This encodes CASSLVWNTEAFF.

CDR3 sequence reads: CASSRDSVGYEQYF. The CDR3 DNA follows: TGTGCCAGCAGCCGGGACAGTGTCGGCTACGAGCAGTACTTC. This chain links TRBV7-9 with TRBJ2-7; 7 bases fit TRBD1. This CDR3 is 14 amino acids long. With V trimmed by 5 bases and J by 3 bases, 7 bases remained unmatched. Germline V gene sequence: CDR1 SEHNR, CDR2 FQNEAQ (reference sequence).

This clonotype was counted a few times. The chain combines TRBV7-9 with TRBJ1-1; no definite D call. V gave up 6 bases and J gave up 1 base, with 15 bases separating them. The CDR3 totals 15 residues. Germline lookup yields CDR1 SEHNR and CDR2 FQNEAQ (reference sequence). The CDR3 protein is CASSDGDFWNTEAFF. CDR3 DNA: TGTGCCAGCAGTGATGGTGATTTTTGGAACACTGAAGCTTTCTTT.

This clonotype has only a few counts. V usage is TRBV19 and J usage is TRBJ2-1; possible D gene TRBD1, 7 bases. In germline, CDR1 is LNHDA, CDR2 SQIVND (reference sequence). V lost 7 bases to trimming and J lost 8 bases, with 18 bases between them. This CDR3 is 14 amino acids long. The CDR3 reads CASTSQGEVDEQFF. CDR3 in DNA: TGTGCCAGTACTTCTCAGGGGGAGGTCGATGAGCAGTTCTTC.